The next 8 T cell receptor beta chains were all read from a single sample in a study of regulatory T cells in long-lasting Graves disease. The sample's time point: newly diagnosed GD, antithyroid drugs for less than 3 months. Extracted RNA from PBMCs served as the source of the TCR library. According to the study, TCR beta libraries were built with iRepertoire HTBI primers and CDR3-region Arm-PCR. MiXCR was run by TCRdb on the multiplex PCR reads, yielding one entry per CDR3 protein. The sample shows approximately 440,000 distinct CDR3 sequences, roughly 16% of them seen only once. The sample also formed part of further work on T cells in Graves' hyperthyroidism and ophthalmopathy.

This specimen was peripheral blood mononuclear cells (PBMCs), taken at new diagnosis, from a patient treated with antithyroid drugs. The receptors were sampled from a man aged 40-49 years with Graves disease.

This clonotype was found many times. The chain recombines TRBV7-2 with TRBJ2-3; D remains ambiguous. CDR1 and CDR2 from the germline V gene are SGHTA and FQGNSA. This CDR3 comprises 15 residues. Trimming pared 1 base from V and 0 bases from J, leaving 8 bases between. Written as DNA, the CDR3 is TGTGCCAGCAGCTTAGGACGATGGAGCACAGATACGCAGTATTTT. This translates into CASSLGRWSTDTQYF.

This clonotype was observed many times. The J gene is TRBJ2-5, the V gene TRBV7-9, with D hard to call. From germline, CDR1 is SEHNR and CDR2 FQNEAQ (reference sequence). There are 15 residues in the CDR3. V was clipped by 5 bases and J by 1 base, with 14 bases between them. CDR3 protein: CASSPGGVFQETQYF. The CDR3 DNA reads TGTGCCAGCAGCCCCGGTGGAGTCTTCCAAGAGACCCAGTACTTC. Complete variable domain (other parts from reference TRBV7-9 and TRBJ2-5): DTGVSQNPRHKITKRGQNVTFRCDPISEHNRLYWYRQTLGQGPEFLTYFQNEAQLEKSRLLSDRFSAERPKGSFSTLEIQRTEQGDSAMYLCASSPGGVFQETQYFGPGTRLLVL.

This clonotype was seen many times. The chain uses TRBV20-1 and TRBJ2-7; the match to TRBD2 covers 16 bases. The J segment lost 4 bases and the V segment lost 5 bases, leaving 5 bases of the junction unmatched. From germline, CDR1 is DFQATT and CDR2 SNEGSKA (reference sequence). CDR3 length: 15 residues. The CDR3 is CSAPGLAGGRYEQYF. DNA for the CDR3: TGCAGTGCTCCGGGACTAGCGGGAGGGAGGTACGAGCAGTACTTC.

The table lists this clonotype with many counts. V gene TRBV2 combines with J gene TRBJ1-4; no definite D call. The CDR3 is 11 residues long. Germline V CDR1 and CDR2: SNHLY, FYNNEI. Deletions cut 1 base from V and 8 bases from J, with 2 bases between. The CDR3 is CASSEGEKLFF. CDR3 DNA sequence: TGTGCCAGCAGTGAAGGAGAAAAACTGTTTTTT.

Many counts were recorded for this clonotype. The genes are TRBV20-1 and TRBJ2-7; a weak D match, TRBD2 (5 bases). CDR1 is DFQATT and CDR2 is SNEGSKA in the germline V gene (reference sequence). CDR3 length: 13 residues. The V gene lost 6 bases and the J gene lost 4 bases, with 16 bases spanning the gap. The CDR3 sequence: CSATGRGMYEQYF. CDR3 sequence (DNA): TGCAGTGCGACCGGAAGAGGGATGTACGAGCAGTACTTC.

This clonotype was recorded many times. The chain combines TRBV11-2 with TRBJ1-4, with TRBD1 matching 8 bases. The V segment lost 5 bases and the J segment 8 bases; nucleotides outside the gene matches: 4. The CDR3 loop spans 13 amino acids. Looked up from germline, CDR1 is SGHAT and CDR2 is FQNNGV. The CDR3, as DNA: TGTGCCAGCAGCGCGACAGGGGCGGAAAAACTGTTTTTT. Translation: CASSATGAEKLFF.

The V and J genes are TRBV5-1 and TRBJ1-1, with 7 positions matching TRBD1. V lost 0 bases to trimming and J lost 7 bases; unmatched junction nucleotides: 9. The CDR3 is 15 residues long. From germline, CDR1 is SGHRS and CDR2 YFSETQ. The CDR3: CASSLDQGVKVEAFF. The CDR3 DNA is TGCGCCAGCAGCTTGGATCAGGGGGTGAAGGTTGAAGCTTTCTTT.

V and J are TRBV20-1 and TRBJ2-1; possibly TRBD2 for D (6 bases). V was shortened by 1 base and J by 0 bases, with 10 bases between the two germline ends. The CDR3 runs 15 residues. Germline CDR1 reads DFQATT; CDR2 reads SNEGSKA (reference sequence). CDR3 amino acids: CSARVEEGSYNEQFF. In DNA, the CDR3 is TGCAGTGCTAGAGTGGAGGAGGGCTCCTACAATGAGCAGTTCTTC.